These T cell receptor beta chains were read from a single sample in a study of OX40 agonist ivuxolimab in advanced cancers. Libraries were prepared by immunoSEQ multiplex PCR; TCRdb keeps only in-frame clonotypes and omits some of them. The table shows tens of thousands of clones, with 87% occurring only once. This specimen was CD4+ or CD8+ T cells sorted from blood, taken in a trial of the OX40 agonist ivuxolimab. The receptors originated from an adult with an advanced solid tumor such as melanoma, head and neck, liver or kidney cancer. CDR3s include the opening cysteine and the closing phenylalanine or tryptophan. D genes are given only for firm matches. Clone size is given for some rows only: seen once, a few or many times, or a class if the clone is expanded.

size	J	V	D	CDR3	DNA
NA	TRBJ1-2	TRBV28	NA	CASSPTIYGYTF	TGTGCCAGCAGTCCGACAATCTATGGCTACACCTTC
once	TRBJ1-5	TRBV7-2	NA	CASSLDTGPQHF	TGTGCCAGCAGCTTAGACACCGGTCCCCAGCATTTT
NA	TRBJ2-5	TRBV11-2	NA	CASSLQVSETQYF	TGTGCCAGCAGCTTACAAGTATCAGAGACCCAGTACTTC
NA	TRBJ2-1	TRBV9	NA	CASSVDRVNEQFF	TGTGCCAGCAGCGTAGACAGGGTTAATGAGCAGTTCTTC
NA	TRBJ1-1	TRBV5-1	NA	CASSLTGSGVNTEAFF	TGCGCCAGCAGTTTGACAGGTTCCGGGGTGAACACTGAAGCTTTCTTT
NA	TRBJ2-6	TRBV5-1	NA	CASSHTQAGGANVLTF	TGCGCCAGCAGTCACACCCAAGCGGGCGGGGCCAACGTCCTGACTTTC
NA	TRBJ2-2	TRBV2	NA	CASRSRHLAGANTGELFF	TGTGCCAGCCGGAGCCGTCACCTGGCGGGCGCGAACACCGGGGAGCTGTTTTTT
NA	TRBJ1-5	TRBV29-1	NA	CSVELSGDQPQHF	TGCAGCGTTGAGCTGTCGGGGGATCAGCCCCAGCATTTT
NA	TRBJ2-3	TRBV19	TRBD1	CASSGPGQSTDTQYF	TGTGCCAGTAGTGGACCGGGACAGAGCACAGATACGCAGTATTTT
NA	TRBJ1-5	TRBV11-2	NA	CASSYDRSNQPQHF	TGTGCCAGCAGCTACGACAGGTCTAATCAGCCCCAGCATTTT
NA	TRBJ2-5	TRBV27	NA	CASSFTFPGTQYF	TGTGCCAGCAGTTTTACCTTTCCGGGGACCCAGTACTTC
NA	TRBJ1-2	TRBV12-5	NA	CASGGEAGHGYTF	TGTGCTAGTGGCGGTGAGGCGGGTCATGGCTACACCTTC
few	TRBJ2-5	TRBV4-1	TRBD1	CASSPPRTGVIQETQYF	TGCGCCAGCAGCCCACCTAGGACAGGGGTCATCCAAGAGACCCAGTACTTC
few	TRBJ1-5	TRBV19	NA	CASYGRGGADTQPQHF	TGTGCCAGTTATGGCCGGGGGGGCGCAGATACCCAGCCCCAGCATTTT
NA	TRBJ2-6	TRBV2	TRBD2	CASSDEGGSSGANVLTF	TGTGCCAGCAGTGACGAGGGCGGGAGCTCTGGGGCCAACGTCCTGACTTTC
NA	TRBJ2-1	TRBV10-2	NA	CASRWASSYNEQFF	TGCGCCAGCAGGTGGGCCAGCTCCTACAATGAGCAGTTCTTC